Sequencing of this T cell receptor beta chain was carried out in a study of blood T cell repertoires in COVID-19. Study details: Donors in the United States, Italy and Spain gave samples during acute or convalescent COVID-19. In each case, the material was cDNA or gDNA derived from T cells, B-cell-depleted T cells, or PBMCs.

Seattle's cohort entered during active infection and was followed longitudinally. Assay used: immunoSEQ multiplex PCR; TCRdb lists only in-frame clones, some missing. The sample yields 200,000 to 250,000 clones, roughly 85% seen once. CDR1 and CDR2 (germline): LNHDA, SQIVND (reference sequence). The CDR3 sequence is 16 residues long. J lost 3 bases, V lost 6 bases, and 8 bases had no gene match. The V and J genes are TRBV19 and TRBJ2-2, with 9 positions matching TRBD1. Sequenced material: peripheral blood. The sequence was collected from a woman in her seventies with COVID-19, enrolled during active disease. This chain's CDR3 is CASRQGARVDTGELFF. The CDR3 region has the DNA TGTGCCAGTAGACAGGGGGCCAGGGTGGACACCGGGGAGCTGTTTTTT.